This TCR beta chain emerged from a study of PD-1 blockade in classical Hodgkin lymphoma. Notes on the study in general: The authors excluded patients who started nivolumab under 1 year after ASCT.

Described time point: cycle 4 day 1 (C4D1), after 5 to 7 weeks of nivolumab. Exposure to brentuximab vedotin varied, and each patient had relapsed following autologous stem cell transplantation. Thawed PBMCs were the source of CD4+ T cells, purified by magnetic negative selection. Responses achieved at best were complete response, partial response or progressive disease. The table came from immunoSEQ multiplex PCR; TCRdb's copy has only in-frame clones and leaves some out. There are about 30,000 clones in the sample; around 86% occur only once, and approximately 0.43% lies in the top ten. A note on this clone: What it recognizes is unknown.

Sequenced material: CD4+ T cells from blood, taken before the fourth cycle of nivolumab. This sequence was found in a human donor with classical Hodgkin lymphoma.

The CDR3 here is CASSLLGLTDTQYF. The CDR3 DNA reads as TGTGCCAGCAGTTTATTGGGACTAACGGATACGCAGTATTTT. This chain joins TRBV28 and TRBJ2-3, with 7 bases identical to TRBD2. The CDR3 has 14 residues. The trim removed 1 base at V and 6 bases at J, leaving 4 bases unmatched. Germline V gene sequence: CDR1 MDHEN, CDR2 SYDVKM.